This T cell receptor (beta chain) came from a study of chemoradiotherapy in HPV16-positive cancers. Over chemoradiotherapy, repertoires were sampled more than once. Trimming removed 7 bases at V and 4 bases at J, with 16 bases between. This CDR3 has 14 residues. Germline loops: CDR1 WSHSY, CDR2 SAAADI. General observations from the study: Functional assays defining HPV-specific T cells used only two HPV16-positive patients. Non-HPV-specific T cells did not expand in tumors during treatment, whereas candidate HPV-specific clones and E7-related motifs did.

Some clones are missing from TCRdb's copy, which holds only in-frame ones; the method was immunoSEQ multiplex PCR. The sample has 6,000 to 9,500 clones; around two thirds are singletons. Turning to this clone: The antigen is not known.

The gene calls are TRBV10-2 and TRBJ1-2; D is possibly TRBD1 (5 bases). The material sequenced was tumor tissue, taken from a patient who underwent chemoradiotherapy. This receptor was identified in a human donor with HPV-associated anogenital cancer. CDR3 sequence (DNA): TGCGCCAGCACCCCGGGAGAGGGGCGCTATGGCTACACCTTC. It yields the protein CASTPGEGRYGYTF.